This note documents a single T cell receptor (beta chain) sequence. Its antigen is unknown. This sample is drawn from a study of Graves' ophthalmopathy and Graves' hyperthyroidism. Study results and limitations: A majority of expanded thyroid clonotypes exceeding 0.001 frequency were likewise present in blood.

Reliance was placed on clinical symptoms, serum thyroxine, TRAb, thyroid ultrasound and orbital computed tomography for diagnosis. The study amplified TCR beta CDR3 regions using RNA transcripts. RT-PCR in the first round used HTBI primers; a second-round multiplex PCR followed. TCRdb re-called the multiplex PCR reads with MiXCR, one entry per CDR3 protein. The sample includes about 210,000 distinct CDR3 sequences, under 30% of them seen just once. This CDR3 region has 13 residues. CDR1 and CDR2 (germline): SGHTA, FQGTGA. Trimming pared 3 bases from V and 4 bases from J, leaving 10 bases between. The clonotype was recovered from a man aged 50 or older with Graves' ophthalmopathy. Sequenced material: peripheral blood. The chain recombines TRBV7-3 with TRBJ2-7; D not resolved. This chain's CDR3 is CASSFLDGYEQYF. The CDR3 region has the DNA TGTGCCAGCAGCTTCCTAGACGGGTACGAGCAGTACTTC. The full variable domain, its missing parts supplied by reference TRBV7-3 and TRBJ2-7, is GAGVSQTPSNKVTEKGKYVELRCDPISGHTALYWYRQSLGQGPEFLIYFQGTGAADDSGLPNDRFFAVRPEGSVSTLKIQRTERGDSAVYLCASSFLDGYEQYFGPGTRLTVT.